The source of this T cell receptor (beta chain) is a study of OX40 agonist ivuxolimab in advanced cancers. With respect to the entire study: Ivuxolimab, which targeted the costimulatory receptor OX40 (CD134), was an agonistic, fully human IgG2 monoclonal antibody. A male proportion of 82.7% and a mean age of around 60 years, ranging from 23 to 79, were recorded for the dose-escalation cohort. Of the approximately 50 dose-escalation patients, hepatocellular carcinoma was present in around 19, melanoma in around 15, renal cell carcinoma in 9 and head and neck cancer in 9. The point of sequencing TCRbeta in the periphery was to test whether ivuxolimab changed TCR sequence diversity and drove clonal T-cell expansion. Intravenous ivuxolimab was administered to patients every 2 weeks at six dose levels: 0.01, 0.1, 0.3, 1.5, 3 and 10 mg/kg. Prior anti-PD-1, anti-PD-L1 or anti-CTLA-4 therapy was permitted, and checkpoint inhibitors had been received by about 36% of dose-escalation patients. Partial responses were achieved by three dose-escalation patients, of whom one had hepatocellular carcinoma and two had cutaneous melanoma. The paper describes the monotherapy dose-escalation part (N of about 47 patients) of the phase I trial of ivuxolimab. What the authors observed across the whole study: After ivuxolimab, CD8+ T cells had more expanded clones than CD4+ T cells on average. At doses from 0.1 to 3.0 mg/kg, clonal expansion was seen in both CD4+ and CD8+ blood T cells between baseline and week 6. Partial responders in the 0.1-3.0 mg/kg groups had among the lowest normalized peripheral clonal expansion, especially among CD8+ T cells. Which antigens the clonally expanded peripheral T cells were specific for was not determined. Low levels of normalized T-cell clonal expansion were also seen in some patients who did not respond.

For sequencing of the TCRbeta CDR3 region, genomic DNA was extracted from the sorted cells. The immunoSEQ Assay was used to sequence the TCRbeta CDR3 regions. TCRdb provides this immuneACCESS table in a form limited to in-frame rearrangements. Some clones are lacking; in checked studies, under half of them reflect an unresolved V gene, and why the rest are absent is not known. In all, the sample holds some 60,000 clones, and around nine tenths of those were seen once. The ten top clones hold just under 0.35% of the sample. On this clone itself: The antigen it recognizes is unknown. Base qualities are not at hand, and no much larger clone is one base apart.

From a lookup of the germline V gene (reference sequence), CDR1 and CDR2 are SGHNT and YYREEE. Spanning cysteine to phenylalanine, the CDR3 consists of 16 amino acids. Kept here is only the CDR3 DNA, which spans 48 bases and is read in frame from base 1. Clipping removes 1 base from V and 5 bases from J, with 9 as the unmatched junction base count. The trial excluded patients who had a history of autoimmune disease or were on systemic immunosuppression. Peripheral blood for TCR sequencing was collected from all dose cohorts at baseline, on cycle 4 day 1, and on cycle 7 day 1. The samples were taken from a phase I, first-in-human, multicenter, open-label dose-escalation trial of ivuxolimab. Adults with locally advanced or metastatic head and neck squamous cell, hepatocellular, melanoma or renal cell carcinoma were enrolled in the trial. Before TCR sequencing, CD4+ and CD8+ T cells were separately sorted from peripheral blood.

The rearranged chain carries TRBV5-4 and TRBJ2-1, with 7 middle bases fitting TRBD1. The source material was CD4+ or CD8+ T cells sorted from blood, sampled in a trial of the OX40 agonist ivuxolimab. The TCR originated in an adult with an advanced solid tumor such as melanoma, head and neck, liver or kidney cancer. This receptor has the CDR3 CASSLLRDSRNNEQFF. The sequenced DNA is TGTGCCAGCAGCTTGCTCCGGGACAGCAGAAACAATGAGCAGTTCTTC.